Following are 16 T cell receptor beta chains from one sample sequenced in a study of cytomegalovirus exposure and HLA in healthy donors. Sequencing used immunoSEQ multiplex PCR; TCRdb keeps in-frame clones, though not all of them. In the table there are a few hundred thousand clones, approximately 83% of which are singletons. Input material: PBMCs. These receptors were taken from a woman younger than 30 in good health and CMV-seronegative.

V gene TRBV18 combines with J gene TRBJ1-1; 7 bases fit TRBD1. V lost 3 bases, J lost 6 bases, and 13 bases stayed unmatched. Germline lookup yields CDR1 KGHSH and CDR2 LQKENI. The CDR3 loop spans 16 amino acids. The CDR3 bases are TGTGCCAGCTCACCTAATACGCAGACAGGGACGTCTGAAGCTTTCTTT. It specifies CASSPNTQTGTSEAFF. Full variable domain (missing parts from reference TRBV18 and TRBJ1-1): NAGVMQNPRHLVRRRGQEARLRCSPMKGHSHVYWYRQLPEEGLKFMVYLQKENIIDESGMPKERFSAEFPKEGPSILRIQQVVRGDSAAYFCASSPNTQTGTSEAFFGQGTRLTVV.

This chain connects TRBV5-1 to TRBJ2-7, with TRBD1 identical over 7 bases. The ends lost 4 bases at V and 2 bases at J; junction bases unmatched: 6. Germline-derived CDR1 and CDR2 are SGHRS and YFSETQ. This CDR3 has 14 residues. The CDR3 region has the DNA TGCGCCAGCAGCCCGGGACAGTACGCCTACGAGCAGTACTTC. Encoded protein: CASSPGQYAYEQYF.

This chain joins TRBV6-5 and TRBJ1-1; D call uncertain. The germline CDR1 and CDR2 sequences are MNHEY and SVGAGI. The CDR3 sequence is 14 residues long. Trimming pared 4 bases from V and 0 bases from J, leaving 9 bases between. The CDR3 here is CASSLTLMNTEAFF. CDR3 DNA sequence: TGTGCCAGCAGTTTGACACTTATGAACACTGAAGCTTTCTTT.

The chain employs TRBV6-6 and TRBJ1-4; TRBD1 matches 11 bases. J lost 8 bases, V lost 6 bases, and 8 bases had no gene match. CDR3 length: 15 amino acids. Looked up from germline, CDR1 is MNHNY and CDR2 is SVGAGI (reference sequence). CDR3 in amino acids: CASRLGTGGNEKLFF. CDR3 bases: TGTGCCAGCAGACTGGGGACAGGGGGAAACGAAAAACTGTTTTTT.

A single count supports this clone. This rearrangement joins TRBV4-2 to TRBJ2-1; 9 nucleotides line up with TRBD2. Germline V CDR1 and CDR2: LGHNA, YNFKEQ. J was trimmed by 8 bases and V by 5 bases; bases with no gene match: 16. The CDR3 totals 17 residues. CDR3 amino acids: CASSYPGTSLPRYEQFF. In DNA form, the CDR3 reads TGTGCCAGCAGCTACCCCGGGACTAGCCTTCCTAGGTATGAGCAGTTCTTC.

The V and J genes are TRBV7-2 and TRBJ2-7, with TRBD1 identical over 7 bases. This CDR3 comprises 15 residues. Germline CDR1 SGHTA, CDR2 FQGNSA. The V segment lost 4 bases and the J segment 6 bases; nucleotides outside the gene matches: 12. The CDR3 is CASSSQTGQVREQYF. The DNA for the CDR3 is TGTGCCAGCAGCTCCCAGACAGGGCAGGTCCGCGAGCAGTACTTC.

The CDR3 DNA is TGTGCCAGCAGTTACCCCAGAAACAATTCACCCCTCCACTTT. It specifies CASSYPRNNSPLHF. The genes are TRBV6-5 and TRBJ1-6; unclear D gene. The CDR3 runs to 14 residues. Trimming took off 2 bases at V and 7 bases at J, with 9 bases between the two ends. In germline, CDR1 is MNHEY, CDR2 SVGAGI.

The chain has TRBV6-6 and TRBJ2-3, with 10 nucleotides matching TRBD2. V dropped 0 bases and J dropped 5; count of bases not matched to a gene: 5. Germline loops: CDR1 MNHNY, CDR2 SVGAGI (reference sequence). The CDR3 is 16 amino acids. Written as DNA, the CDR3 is TGTGCCAGCAGTTACTCCCTAGCGGGAGCACAAGATACGCAGTATTTT. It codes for CASSYSLAGAQDTQYF.

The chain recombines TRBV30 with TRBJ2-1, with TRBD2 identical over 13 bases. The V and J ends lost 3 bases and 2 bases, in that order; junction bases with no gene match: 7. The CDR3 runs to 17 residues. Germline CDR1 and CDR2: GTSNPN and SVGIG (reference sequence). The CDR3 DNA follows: TGTGCCTGGAGCGAGGGACTAGCGGGATTCCCCTACAATGAGCAGTTCTTC. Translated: CAWSEGLAGFPYNEQFF.

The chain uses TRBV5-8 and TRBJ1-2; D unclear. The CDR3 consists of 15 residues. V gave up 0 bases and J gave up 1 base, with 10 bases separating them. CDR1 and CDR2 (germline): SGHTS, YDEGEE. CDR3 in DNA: TGTGCCAGCAGCTTGGACCTGGGCCTTAACTATGGCTACACCTTC. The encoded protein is CASSLDLGLNYGYTF.

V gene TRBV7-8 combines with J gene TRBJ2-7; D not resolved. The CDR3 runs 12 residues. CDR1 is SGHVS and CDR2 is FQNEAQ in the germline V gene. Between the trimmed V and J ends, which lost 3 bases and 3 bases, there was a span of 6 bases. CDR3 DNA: TGTGCCAGCAGCTTTCAGGACTACGAGCAGTACTTC. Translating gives CASSFQDYEQYF. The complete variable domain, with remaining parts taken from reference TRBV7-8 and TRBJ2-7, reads GAGVSQSPRYKVAKRGQDVALRCDPISGHVSLFWYQQALGQGPEFLTYFQNEAQLDKSGLPSDRFFAERPEGSVSTLKIQRTQQEDSAVYLCASSFQDYEQYFGPGTRLTVT.

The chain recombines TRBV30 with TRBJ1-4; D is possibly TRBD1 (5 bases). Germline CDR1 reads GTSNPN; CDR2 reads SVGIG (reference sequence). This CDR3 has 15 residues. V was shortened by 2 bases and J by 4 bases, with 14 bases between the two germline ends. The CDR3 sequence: CAWSRYGGGNEKLFF. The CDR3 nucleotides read TGTGCCTGGAGTCGGTACGGGGGTGGTAATGAAAAACTGTTTTTT.

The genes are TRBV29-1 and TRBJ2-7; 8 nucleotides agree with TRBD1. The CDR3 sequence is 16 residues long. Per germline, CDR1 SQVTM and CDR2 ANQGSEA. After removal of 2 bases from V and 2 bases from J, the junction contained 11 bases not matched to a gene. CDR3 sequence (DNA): TGCAGCGTTGAAACCTCAGGGACAGGTATTACCTACGAGCAGTACTTC. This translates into CSVETSGTGITYEQYF.

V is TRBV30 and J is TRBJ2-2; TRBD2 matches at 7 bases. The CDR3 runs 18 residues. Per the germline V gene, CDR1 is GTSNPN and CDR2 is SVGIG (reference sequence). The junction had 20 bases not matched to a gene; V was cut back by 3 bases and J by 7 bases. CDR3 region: CAWRFLAGHASPRGELFF. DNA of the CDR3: TGTGCCTGGAGGTTCTTAGCGGGTCACGCCTCTCCACGCGGGGAGCTGTTTTTT.

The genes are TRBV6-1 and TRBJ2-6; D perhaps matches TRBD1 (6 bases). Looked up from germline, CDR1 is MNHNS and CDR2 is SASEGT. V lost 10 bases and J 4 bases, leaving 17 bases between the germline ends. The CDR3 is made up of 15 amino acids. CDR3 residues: CATHHRVGGANVLTF. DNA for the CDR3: TGTGCCACCCATCACAGGGTCGGGGGGGCCAACGTCCTGACTTTC.

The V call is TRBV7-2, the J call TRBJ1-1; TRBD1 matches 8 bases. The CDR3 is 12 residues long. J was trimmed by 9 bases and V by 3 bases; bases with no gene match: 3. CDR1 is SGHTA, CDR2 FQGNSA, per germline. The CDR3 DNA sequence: TGTGCCAGCAGCTTCTCAGGGGGCCAAGCTTTCTTT. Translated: CASSFSGGQAFF. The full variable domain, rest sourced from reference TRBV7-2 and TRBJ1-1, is GAGVSQSPSNKVTEKGKDVELRCDPISGHTALYWYRQSLGQGLEFLIYFQGNSAPDKSGLPSDRFSAERTGGSVSTLTIQRTQQEDSAVYLCASSFSGGQAFFGQGTRLTVV.